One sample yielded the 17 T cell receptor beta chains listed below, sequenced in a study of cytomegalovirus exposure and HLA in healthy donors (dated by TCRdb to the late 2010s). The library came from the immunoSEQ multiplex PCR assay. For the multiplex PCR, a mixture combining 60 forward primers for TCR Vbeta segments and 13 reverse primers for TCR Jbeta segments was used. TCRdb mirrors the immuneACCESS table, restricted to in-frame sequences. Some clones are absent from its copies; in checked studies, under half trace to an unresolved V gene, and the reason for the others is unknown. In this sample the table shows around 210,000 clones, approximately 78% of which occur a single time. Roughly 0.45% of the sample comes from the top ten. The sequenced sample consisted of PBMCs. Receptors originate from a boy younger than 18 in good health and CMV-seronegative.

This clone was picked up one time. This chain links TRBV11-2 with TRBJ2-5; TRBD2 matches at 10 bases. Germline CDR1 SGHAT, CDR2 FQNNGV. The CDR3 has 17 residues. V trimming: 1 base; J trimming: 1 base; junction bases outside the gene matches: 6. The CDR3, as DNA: TGTGCCAGCAGCTTAGGAGGACTAGCGGCCCTCCAAGAGACCCAGTACTTC. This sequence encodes CASSLGGLAALQETQYF.

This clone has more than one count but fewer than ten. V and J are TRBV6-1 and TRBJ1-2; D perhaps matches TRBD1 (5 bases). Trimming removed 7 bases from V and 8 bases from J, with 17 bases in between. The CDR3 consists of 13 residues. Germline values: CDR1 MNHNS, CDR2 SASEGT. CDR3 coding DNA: TGTGCCAGCACCAGGGTTAGGTATCGGGGCTACACCTTC. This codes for CASTRVRYRGYTF.

Here the CDR3 reads CASSLGVRVTEAFF. The CDR3 bases are TGTGCCAGCAGCTTAGGCGTCCGGGTTACTGAAGCTTTCTTT. This chain links TRBV7-9 with TRBJ1-1; D not certain. Germline CDR1 is SEHNR and CDR2 is FQNEAQ (reference sequence). Deletions cut 1 base from V and 5 bases from J, with 11 bases between. The CDR3 length is 14 residues.

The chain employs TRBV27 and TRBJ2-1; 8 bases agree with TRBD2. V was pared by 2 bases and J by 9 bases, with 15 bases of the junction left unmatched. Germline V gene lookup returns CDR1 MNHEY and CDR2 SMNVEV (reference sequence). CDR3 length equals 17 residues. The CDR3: CASSLDNKAGVGREQFF. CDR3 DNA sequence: TGTGCCAGCAGTTTAGATAATAAAGCGGGAGTGGGCCGTGAGCAGTTCTTC.

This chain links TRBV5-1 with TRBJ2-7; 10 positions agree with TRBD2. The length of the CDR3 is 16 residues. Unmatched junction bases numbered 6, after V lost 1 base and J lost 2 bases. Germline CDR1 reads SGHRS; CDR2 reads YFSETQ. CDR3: CASSLYASGRPYEQYF. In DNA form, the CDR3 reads TGCGCCAGCAGCTTGTACGCTAGCGGGAGACCCTACGAGCAGTACTTC.

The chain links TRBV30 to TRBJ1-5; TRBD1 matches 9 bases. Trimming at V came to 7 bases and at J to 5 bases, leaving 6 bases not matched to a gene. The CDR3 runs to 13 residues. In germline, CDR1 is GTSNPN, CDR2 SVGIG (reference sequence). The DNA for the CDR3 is TGTGCCTCCCGGGACAGGGCTGATCAGCCCCAGCATTTT. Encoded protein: CASRDRADQPQHF.

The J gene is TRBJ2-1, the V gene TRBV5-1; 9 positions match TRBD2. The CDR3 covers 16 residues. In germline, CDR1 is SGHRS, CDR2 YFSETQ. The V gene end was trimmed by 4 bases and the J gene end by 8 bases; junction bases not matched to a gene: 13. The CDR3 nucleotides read TGCGCCAGCAGCGGGGGGCTAGCGGGGCGGGTCCATGAGCAGTTCTTC. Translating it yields CASSGGLAGRVHEQFF.

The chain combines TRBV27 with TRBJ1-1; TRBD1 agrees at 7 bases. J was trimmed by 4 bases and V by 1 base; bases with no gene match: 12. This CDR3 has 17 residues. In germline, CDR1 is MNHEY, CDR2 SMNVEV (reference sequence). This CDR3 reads CASSLYSGRGLGTEAFF. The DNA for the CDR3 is TGTGCCAGCAGTTTATATTCGGGCAGGGGGTTGGGCACTGAAGCTTTCTTT.

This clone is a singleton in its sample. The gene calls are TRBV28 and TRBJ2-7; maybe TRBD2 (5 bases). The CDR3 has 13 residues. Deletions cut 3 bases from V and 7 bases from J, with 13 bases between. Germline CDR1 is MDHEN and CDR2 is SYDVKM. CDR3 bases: TGTGCCAGCAGTTTTCCGGCCCGGGGTGAGCAGTACTTC. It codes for CASSFPARGEQYF. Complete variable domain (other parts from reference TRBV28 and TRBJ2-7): DVKVTQSSRYLVKRTGEKVFLECVQDMDHENMFWYRQDPGLGLRLIYFSYDVKMKEKGDIPEGYSVSREKKERFSLILESASTNQTSMYLCASSFPARGEQYFGPGTRLTVT.

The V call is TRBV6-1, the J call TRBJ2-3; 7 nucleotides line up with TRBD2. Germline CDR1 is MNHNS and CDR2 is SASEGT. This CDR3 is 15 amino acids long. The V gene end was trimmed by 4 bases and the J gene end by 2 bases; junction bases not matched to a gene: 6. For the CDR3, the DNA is TGTGCCAGCAGTGCGACTAGCCTGAACACAGATACGCAGTATTTT. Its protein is CASSATSLNTDTQYF.

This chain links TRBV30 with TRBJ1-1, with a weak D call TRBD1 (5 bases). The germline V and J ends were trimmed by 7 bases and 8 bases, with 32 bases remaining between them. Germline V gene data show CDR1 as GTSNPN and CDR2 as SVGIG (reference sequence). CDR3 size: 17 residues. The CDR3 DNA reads TGTGCCTCAACCATATTAGACAGTCTTGCGGGGGGTCTAGAAGCTTTCTTT. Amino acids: CASTILDSLAGGLEAFF.

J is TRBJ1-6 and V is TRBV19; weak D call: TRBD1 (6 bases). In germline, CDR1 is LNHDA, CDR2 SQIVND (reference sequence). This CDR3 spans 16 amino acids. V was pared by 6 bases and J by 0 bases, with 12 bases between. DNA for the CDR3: TGTGCCAGTAGGCGGACAGTTAGCTCCTATAATTCACCCCTCCACTTT. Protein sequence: CASRRTVSSYNSPLHF.

The CDR3 reads CASSRLSPTGGNSPLHF. The DNA of the CDR3 is TGTGCCAGTAGTAGACTTTCCCCAACAGGGGGCAATTCACCCCTCCACTTT. This chain connects TRBV19 to TRBJ1-6, with 9 bases that match TRBD1. CDR1 is LNHDA, CDR2 SQIVND, per germline (reference sequence). The CDR3 consists of 17 residues. Trimming removed 4 bases from V and 7 bases from J; junction bases left unmatched: 11.

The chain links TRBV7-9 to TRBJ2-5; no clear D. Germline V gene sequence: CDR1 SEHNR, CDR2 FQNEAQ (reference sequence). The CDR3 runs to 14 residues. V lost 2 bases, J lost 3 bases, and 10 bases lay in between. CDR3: CASSLSDGEETQYF. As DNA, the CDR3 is TGTGCCAGCAGCTTATCCGACGGAGAAGAGACCCAGTACTTC.

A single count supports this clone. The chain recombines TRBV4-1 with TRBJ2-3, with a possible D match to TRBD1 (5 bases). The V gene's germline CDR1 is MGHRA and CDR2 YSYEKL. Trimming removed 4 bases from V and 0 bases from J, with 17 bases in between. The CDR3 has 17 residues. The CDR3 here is CASSPSDSSSSTDTQYF. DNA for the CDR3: TGCGCCAGCAGCCCATCAGACAGCTCTTCTAGCACAGATACGCAGTATTTT.

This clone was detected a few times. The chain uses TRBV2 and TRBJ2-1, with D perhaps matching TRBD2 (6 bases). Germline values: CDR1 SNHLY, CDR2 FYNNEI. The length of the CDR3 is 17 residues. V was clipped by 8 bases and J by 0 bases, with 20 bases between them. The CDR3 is CASWGLPYLSSYNEQFF. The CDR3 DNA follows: TGTGCCAGCTGGGGACTTCCTTACCTGAGCTCCTACAATGAGCAGTTCTTC.

This CDR3 is CASSDEYRIDSPLHF. DNA of the CDR3: TGTGCCAGCAGTGATGAGTACCGAATAGATTCACCCCTCCACTTT. The chain links TRBV2 to TRBJ1-6; no definite D call. The CDR3 totals 15 residues. V dropped 3 bases and J dropped 8 bases, with 14 bases sitting between them. Germline V gene data show CDR1 as SNHLY and CDR2 as FYNNEI.